The source of this TCR beta chain is a study of cytomegalovirus exposure and HLA in healthy donors. Study results and limitations: Evidence from a later analysis indicated that most CMV-associated TCR beta chains looked HLA-restricted. Productive status was seen about 87% or about 30% of the time for most TCR beta V segments in an earlier analysis. The study found most TCR sequences rare, yet found some public TCRs in many donors.

Use of 60 Vbeta and 13 Jbeta primers characterized the PCR. Method: immunoSEQ multiplex PCR; TCRdb's copy keeps in-frame clones and lacks some. The table lists around 100,000 clones, more than 75% of them singletons, with about 9.3% in the top ten. The CDR3 is made up of 13 amino acids. Trimming left V 2 bases short and J 5 bases short, with 9 bases between. Germline values: CDR1 MNHEY, CDR2 SVGAGI. Turning to this clone: Its antigen is as yet unknown.

This sequence joins TRBV6-5 and TRBJ1-1; TRBD1 is a possible D gene (5 bases). Input material: PBMCs. This TCR came from a woman aged 18-30 years in good health and CMV-seropositive. The CDR3 here is CASSYVGGTEAFF. The CDR3 nucleotides read TGTGCCAGCAGTTACGTTGGGGGGACTGAAGCTTTCTTT.